One and the same sample provided the 27 T cell receptor beta chains below, sequenced in a study of blood T cell repertoires in COVID-19. Clones were read by immunoSEQ multiplex PCR, and TCRdb kept only the in-frame ones, dropping some. The table includes more than 120,000 clones, 84% detected once. Sequenced: PBMCs or T cells enriched from blood (not recorded which). The receptors here all came from a man aged 45 to 65 in a cohort exposed to, infected with or recovered from COVID-19 (not recorded which).

The chain uses TRBV28 and TRBJ1-3; D may be TRBD1 (5 bases). CDR1 and CDR2 (germline): MDHEN, SYDVKM. The CDR3 length is 12 residues. Trimming shortened V by 4 bases and J by 13 bases, and 14 bases separated the two germline ends. DNA for the CDR3: TGTGCCAGCAGTTCCCCAGGGAATTCGATATATTTT. The encoded protein is CASSSPGNSIYF.

The CDR3 sequence is CASSSLLRGTEKLFF. CDR3 coding DNA: TGTGCCAGCAGTTCGCTTCTCCGGGGAACTGAAAAACTGTTTTTT. V and J are TRBV27 and TRBJ1-4; the D is unclear. V gave up 4 bases and J gave up 7 bases, with 16 bases separating them. The CDR3 is 15 residues long. The germline CDR1 and CDR2 sequences are MNHEY and SMNVEV (reference sequence).

The chain uses TRBV19 and TRBJ2-1; weak D call: TRBD2 (6 bases). V was cut by 9 bases and J by 9 bases, with 21 bases left in between. The CDR3 has 14 residues. CDR1 and CDR2 (germline): LNHDA, SQIVND (reference sequence). In DNA form, the CDR3 reads TGTGCCAGCCGACGCACGGGGGACGGGGTTGAGCAGTTCTTC. It is translated as CASRRTGDGVEQFF.

The chain employs TRBV7-9 and TRBJ2-7; D perhaps matches TRBD2 (6 bases). The length of the CDR3 is 16 residues. The V and J ends lost 5 bases and 2 bases respectively, with 19 bases between them. Germline loops: CDR1 SEHNR, CDR2 FQNEAQ (reference sequence). The DNA of the CDR3 is TGTGCCAGCAGCGGTGGTGCCGGTCCTAGCGCCTACGAGCAGTACTTC. Translation: CASSGGAGPSAYEQYF.

The V and J genes are TRBV19 and TRBJ1-2, with D tentatively TRBD1 (6 bases). From germline, CDR1 is LNHDA and CDR2 SQIVND (reference sequence). This CDR3 has 14 residues. V was clipped by 5 bases and J by 8 bases, with 18 bases between them. CDR3 loop: CASSQQGDIDGYTF. In nucleotides, the CDR3 is TGTGCCAGTAGTCAACAGGGAGACATCGACGGCTACACCTTC.

This clone was seen once. The chain has TRBV13 and TRBJ2-1; D remains unclear. CDR3 length: 16 residues. Trimming shortened V by 5 bases and J by 4 bases, and 18 bases separated the two germline ends. Germline lookup yields CDR1 PRHDT and CDR2 FYEKMQ (reference sequence). CDR3 bases: TGTGCCAGCAGCCCTACCTCGACTCAGCTATACAATGAGCAGTTCTTC. This gives the protein CASSPTSTQLYNEQFF.

The chain is built from TRBV5-4 and TRBJ2-3, with D possibly TRBD2 on 5 matching bases. V lost 4 bases and J lost 3, with 15 bases in between. CDR1 and CDR2 (germline): SGHNT, YYREEE (reference sequence). The CDR3 runs to 15 residues. DNA of the CDR3: TGTGCCAGCAGCCCCGGGGAAGGATGGACAGATACGCAGTATTTT. Its translation is CASSPGEGWTDTQYF.

This clone was found once. The chain joins TRBV27 to TRBJ2-7; tentative D call: TRBD1 (5 bases). From germline, CDR1 is MNHEY and CDR2 SMNVEV (reference sequence). This CDR3 region has 15 residues. Trimming shortened V by 5 bases and J by 2 bases, and 16 bases separated the two germline ends. CDR3 sequence: CASSPQGSHTYEQYF. The CDR3 DNA sequence: TGTGCCAGCAGTCCCCAGGGTAGCCATACCTACGAGCAGTACTTC.

This clone has just one count. The rearrangement links TRBV5-4 to TRBJ2-3; D not certain. This CDR3 has 15 residues. Germline values: CDR1 SGHNT, CDR2 YYREEE (reference sequence). V lost 2 bases and J lost 1, with 11 bases in between. The CDR3 DNA sequence: TGTGCCAGCAGCTTCGGTCCGAGCGGCACAGATACGCAGTATTTT. Translation: CASSFGPSGTDTQYF.

This rearrangement joins TRBV29-1 to TRBJ1-2; tentatively, D is TRBD1 (5 bases). V lost 8 bases, J lost 4 bases, and 26 bases lay in between. CDR3 length: 16 residues. The germline V gene has CDR1 SQVTM and CDR2 ANQGSEA. CDR3 protein: CSSAHGGGSNLYGYTF. The CDR3 coding sequence is TGCAGCTCAGCTCATGGGGGGGGGAGCAACCTCTATGGCTACACCTTC.

This chain connects TRBV19 to TRBJ1-2, with 7 bases lining up with TRBD1. Per the germline V gene, CDR1 is LNHDA and CDR2 is SQIVND (reference sequence). The trim removed 5 bases at V and 3 bases at J, leaving 15 bases unmatched. The CDR3 spans 17 residues. The CDR3 region is CASSGPDRASSHYGYTF. The CDR3 nucleotides read TGTGCCAGTAGTGGCCCAGACAGGGCATCTAGTCACTATGGCTACACCTTC.

The CDR3 bases are TGTGCCATCAGTGGCGGCAACTATGGCTACACCTTC. Its protein is CAISGGNYGYTF. This chain connects TRBV10-3 to TRBJ1-2, with D uncertain. This CDR3 region has 12 residues. Trimming pared 4 bases from V and 2 bases from J, leaving 5 bases between. CDR1 and CDR2 from the germline V gene are ENHRY and SYGVKD.

V and J are TRBV9 and TRBJ2-1, with 8 bases that match TRBD2. Germline V gene lookup returns CDR1 SGDLS and CDR2 YYNGEE. J gave up 7 bases and V 4 bases, and 13 bases lay outside the gene matches. The CDR3 runs to 16 residues. The CDR3 loop is CASSSEALAGQNEQFF. The CDR3 bases are TGTGCCAGCAGCTCAGAGGCCCTAGCGGGCCAGAATGAGCAGTTCTTC.

The chain couples TRBV20-1 to TRBJ1-1, with unresolved D. Germline loops: CDR1 DFQATT, CDR2 SNEGSKA (reference sequence). V was cut by 5 bases and J by 0 bases, with 4 bases left in between. The CDR3 runs to 11 residues. CDR3 sequence reads: CSAVMNTEAFF. The CDR3 nucleotides read TGCAGTGCTGTTATGAACACTGAAGCTTTCTTT.

V gene TRBV27 combines with J gene TRBJ2-5; the D is unclear. Germline CDR1 MNHEY, CDR2 SMNVEV (reference sequence). The CDR3 loop spans 14 amino acids. V was shortened by 2 bases and J by 2 bases, with 9 bases between the two germline ends. The CDR3: CASSLGLPQETQYF. The CDR3 region has the DNA TGTGCCAGCAGTTTAGGCTTACCGCAAGAGACCCAGTACTTC.

The chain uses TRBV4-1 and TRBJ1-2, with TRBD1 matching 8 bases. The CDR3 is 16 amino acids. From germline, CDR1 is MGHRA and CDR2 YSYEKL. Germline trimming cut 0 bases from V and 3 bases from J; bases unmatched to any gene: 6. The DNA of the CDR3 is TGCGCCAGCAGCCAAGAAACAGGGGGAAGCTACTATGGCTACACCTTC. This gives the protein CASSQETGGSYYGYTF.

The chain employs TRBV9 and TRBJ2-1, with 7 bases lining up with TRBD1. Trimming at V came to 3 bases and at J to 3 bases, leaving 6 bases not matched to a gene. CDR3 size: 15 residues. The germline V gene has CDR1 SGDLS and CDR2 YYNGEE. CDR3 nucleotides: TGTGCCAGCAGCGCAGGACAGGATCACTACAATGAGCAGTTCTTC. It specifies CASSAGQDHYNEQFF.

The chain carries TRBV3-1 (or the pseudogene TRBV3-2) and TRBJ1-2; TRBD1 aligns across 11 bases. CDR1 is LGHDT and CDR2 is YNNKEL in the germline V gene (reference sequence). V lost 7 bases, J lost 6 bases, and 7 bases stayed unmatched. The CDR3 contains 14 residues. The CDR3 sequence is CASTRTGGRDGYTF. In DNA form, the CDR3 reads TGTGCCAGCACCCGGACAGGGGGCAGGGATGGCTACACCTTC.

The chain links TRBV7-9 to TRBJ1-2; 7 bases are a match to TRBD1. The CDR3 contains 14 residues. J gave up 3 bases and V 5 bases, and 6 bases lay outside the gene matches. The V gene's germline CDR1 is SEHNR and CDR2 FQNEAQ (reference sequence). The CDR3 bases are TGTGCCAGCAGCCTGAGACAGGGAGACTATGGCTACACCTTC. Residues: CASSLRQGDYGYTF.

The table lists this clone with a count of one. The genes are TRBV6-5 and TRBJ1-2, with 10 bases lining up with TRBD1. Germline loops: CDR1 MNHEY, CDR2 SVGAGI. J was trimmed by 7 bases and V by 7 bases; bases with no gene match: 9. The CDR3 is 14 amino acids. The CDR3 bases are TGTGCCAGCAATCCGGGACAGGGGTTTGGTGGCTACACCTTC. This gives the protein CASNPGQGFGGYTF.

The J gene is TRBJ2-2, the V gene TRBV6-5; D gene uncertain. From germline, CDR1 is MNHEY and CDR2 SVGAGI. CDR3 size: 14 residues. V gave up 8 bases and J gave up 3 bases, with 13 bases separating them. The CDR3, as DNA: TGTGCCAGCGGCGGTTTCGCGGACACCGGGGAGCTGTTTTTT. Translation: CASGGFADTGELFF.

The V and J genes are TRBV5-6 and TRBJ2-2; perhaps TRBD1 as D (5 bases). The ends were cut back, 3 bases at V and 7 bases at J, with 13 bases in the middle. Germline V gene data show CDR1 as SGHDT and CDR2 as YYEEEE. The CDR3 consists of 14 residues. The CDR3 DNA follows: TGTGCCAGCAGCTCCACAGGTACCGGCGGGGAGCTGTTTTTT. Residues: CASSSTGTGGELFF.

The V call is TRBV13, the J call TRBJ1-1; TRBD1 matches at 7 bases. V lost 5 bases to trimming and J lost 5 bases; unmatched junction nucleotides: 8. The CDR3 runs to 14 residues. CDR1 and CDR2 from the germline V gene are PRHDT and FYEKMQ (reference sequence). The DNA of the CDR3 is TGTGCCAGCAGCGGCCCGACAGGGAGGACTGAAGCTTTCTTT. Translation gives CASSGPTGRTEAFF. The full variable domain, its missing parts supplied by reference TRBV13 and TRBJ1-1, is AAGVIQSPRHLIKEKRETATLKCYPIPRHDTVYWYQQGPGQDPQFLISFYEKMQSDKGSIPDRFSAQQFSDYHSELNMSSLELGDSALYFCASSGPTGRTEAFFGQGTRLTVV.

The rearrangement links TRBV7-9 to TRBJ1-1; D is unresolved. Germline V gene lookup returns CDR1 SEHNR and CDR2 FQNEAQ (reference sequence). This CDR3 region has 14 residues. V lost 0 bases and J 0 bases, leaving 5 bases between the germline ends. CDR3 sequence: CASSLAAMNTEAFF. The CDR3 DNA sequence: TGTGCCAGCAGCTTAGCGGCCATGAACACTGAAGCTTTCTTT.

This chain connects TRBV30 to TRBJ2-3; D not resolved. The germline V and J ends were trimmed by 0 bases and 0 bases, with 10 bases remaining between them. Germline lookup yields CDR1 GTSNPN and CDR2 SVGIG (reference sequence). The CDR3 sequence is 15 residues long. The CDR3 coding sequence is TGTGCCTGGAGTGTAGGCGGAGCTAGCACAGATACGCAGTATTTT. The encoded protein is CAWSVGGASTDTQYF.

V gene TRBV5-1 combines with J gene TRBJ1-1; 10 nucleotides match TRBD1. Germline CDR1 and CDR2: SGHRS and YFSETQ. Trimming cost V 4 bases and J 3 bases; bases outside gene matches: 6. The CDR3 consists of 15 residues. CDR3 sequence reads: CASSAKTGGDTEAFF. The CDR3 nucleotides are TGCGCCAGCAGCGCCAAGACAGGGGGCGACACTGAAGCTTTCTTT.

The chain recombines TRBV7-2 with TRBJ1-4; no clear D gene. Trimming took 5 bases from V and 3 from J, leaving 16 bases between them. The CDR3 extends over 16 amino acids. Per germline, CDR1 SGHTA and CDR2 FQGNSA. CDR3 in DNA: TGTGCCAGCAGCCCCGAACGGACTTTAGCTAATGAAAAACTGTTTTTT. As protein: CASSPERTLANEKLFF.